Listed here are 2 T cell receptor beta chains from one sample, sequenced in a study of blood T cell repertoires in COVID-19. Clones were sequenced by immunoSEQ multiplex PCR, and TCRdb holds only the in-frame ones, with some missing. The table lists about 210,000 clones, 81% of them singletons. The sample comprised PBMCs or T cells enriched from blood (not recorded which). These receptors were taken from a woman between 45 and 65 years old with acute COVID-19.

V and J are TRBV11-2 and TRBJ2-5, with 8 bases aligning to TRBD2. The germline V gene has CDR1 SGHAT and CDR2 FQNNGV. The ends lost 5 bases at V and 2 bases at J; junction bases unmatched: 7. The CDR3 contains 15 residues. CDR3 loop: CASSPPGGLQETQYF. The CDR3 DNA reads as TGTGCCAGCAGCCCCCCGGGAGGGCTACAAGAGACCCAGTACTTC.

This clone was recorded once. The chain employs TRBV11-1 and TRBJ1-3; no reliable D call. This CDR3 region has 14 residues. V lost 2 bases, J lost 4 bases, and 9 bases lay in between. CDR1 SGHAT and CDR2 FQDESV come from the germline V gene (reference sequence). CDR3 DNA sequence: TGTGCCAGCAGCTTAACGGGTTCCGGAAACACCATATATTTT. Translating it yields CASSLTGSGNTIYF.